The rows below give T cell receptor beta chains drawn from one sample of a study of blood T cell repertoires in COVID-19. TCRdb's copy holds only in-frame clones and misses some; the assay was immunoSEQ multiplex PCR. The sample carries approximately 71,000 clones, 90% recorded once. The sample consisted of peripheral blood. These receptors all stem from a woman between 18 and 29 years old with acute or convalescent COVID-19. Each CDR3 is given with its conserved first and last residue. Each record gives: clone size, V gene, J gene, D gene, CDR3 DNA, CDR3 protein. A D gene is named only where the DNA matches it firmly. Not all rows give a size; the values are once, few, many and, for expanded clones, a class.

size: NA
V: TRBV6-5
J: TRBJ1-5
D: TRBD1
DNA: TGTGCCAGCAGCCTCGACAGGGACCAGCCCCAGCATTTT
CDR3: CASSLDRDQPQHF

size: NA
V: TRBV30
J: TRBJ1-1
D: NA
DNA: TGTGCCTGGAGTTACACCGGGAGGGGCACTGAAGCTTTCTTT
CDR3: CAWSYTGRGTEAFF

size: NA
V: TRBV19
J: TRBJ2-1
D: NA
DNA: TGTGCCAGTACCGGTTACAATGAGCAGTTCTTC
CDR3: CASTGYNEQFF

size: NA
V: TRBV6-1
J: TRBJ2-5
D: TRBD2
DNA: TGTGCCAGCAGTGGCAGGACTAGCGGGAGACCCCAAGAGACCCAGTACTTC
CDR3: CASSGRTSGRPQETQYF

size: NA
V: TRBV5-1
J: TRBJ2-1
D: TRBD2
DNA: TGCGCCAGCAGCTTGGCCGGGACTAGCGGGTACAATGAGCAGTTCTTC
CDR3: CASSLAGTSGYNEQFF

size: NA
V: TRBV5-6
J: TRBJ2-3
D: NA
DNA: TGTGCCAGCAGCTTGGTCCGGGGGGCGGCAGATACGCAGTATTTT
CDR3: CASSLVRGAADTQYF

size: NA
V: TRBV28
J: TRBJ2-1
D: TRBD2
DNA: TGTGCCAGCAGCCATGGGACTAGCGGGGGCAATGAGCAGTTCTTC
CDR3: CASSHGTSGGNEQFF

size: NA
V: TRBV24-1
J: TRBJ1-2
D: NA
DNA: TGTGCCACCAGTTATATCGCCAGAACTAACTATGGCTACACCTTC
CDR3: CATSYIARTNYGYTF

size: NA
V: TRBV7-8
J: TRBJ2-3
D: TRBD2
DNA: TGTGCCAGCAGCCCAGGGACTAAGTTTGGTGGGACCCGGAATACGCAGTATTTT
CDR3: CASSPGTKFGGTRNTQYF

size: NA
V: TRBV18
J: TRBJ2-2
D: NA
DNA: TGTGCCAGCTCACCGGGGCTGAACACCGGGGAGCTGTTTTTT
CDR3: CASSPGLNTGELFF

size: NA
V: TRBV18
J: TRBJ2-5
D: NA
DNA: TGTGCCAGCTCACCAATGAACGGGGAGACCCAGTACTTC
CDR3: CASSPMNGETQYF

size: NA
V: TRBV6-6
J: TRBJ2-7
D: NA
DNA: TGTGCCAGCAGTTGCGCCCCAAGAGGTCGTTACTTC
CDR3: CASSCAPRGRYF

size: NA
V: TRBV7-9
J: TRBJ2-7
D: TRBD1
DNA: TGTGCCAGCAGCGTAGGACAGGGGGTCGAGCAGTACTTC
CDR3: CASSVGQGVEQYF

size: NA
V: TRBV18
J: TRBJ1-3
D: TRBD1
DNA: TGTGCCAGCTCACCGGATCGGACAGGCGGAAACACCATATATTTT
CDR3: CASSPDRTGGNTIYF

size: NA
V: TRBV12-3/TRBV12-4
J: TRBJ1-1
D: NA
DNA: TGTGCCAGCAGTTTACAGAACACTGAAGCTTTCTTT
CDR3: CASSLQNTEAFF

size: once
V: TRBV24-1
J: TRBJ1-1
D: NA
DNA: TGTGCCACCAGCCAGGGAGGGGGGCACACTGAAGCTTTCTTT
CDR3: CATSQGGGHTEAFF

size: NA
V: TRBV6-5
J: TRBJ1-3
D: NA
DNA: TGTGCCAGTCAGTTTGGAAACACCATATATTTT
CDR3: CASQFGNTIYF

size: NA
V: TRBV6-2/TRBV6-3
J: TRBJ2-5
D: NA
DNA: TGTGCCAGCAGTTACTCAGGGGGTCTAGGAGAGACCCAGTACTTC
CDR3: CASSYSGGLGETQYF

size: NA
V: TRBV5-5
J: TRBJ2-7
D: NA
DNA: TGTGCCAGCAGCTTTAAGCCGACCTACGAGCAGTACTTC
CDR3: CASSFKPTYEQYF

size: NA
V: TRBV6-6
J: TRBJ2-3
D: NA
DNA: TGTGCCAGCAGCCGCTACGGACGGGGGTCCACAGATACGCAGTATTTT
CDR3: CASSRYGRGSTDTQYF

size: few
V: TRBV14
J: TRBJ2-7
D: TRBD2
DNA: TGTGCCAGCAGCCAACCTAAAGCGGGAGGGTTCTACGAGCAGTACTTC
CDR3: CASSQPKAGGFYEQYF

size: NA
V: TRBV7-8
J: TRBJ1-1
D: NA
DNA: TGTGCCAGCAGCTTAATACGGGGAAACACTGAAGCTTTCTTT
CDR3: CASSLIRGNTEAFF

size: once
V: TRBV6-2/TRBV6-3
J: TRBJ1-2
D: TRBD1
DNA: TGTGCCAGCAGTTACTCGGCCGATTGGGACAGCTATGGCTACACCTTC
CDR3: CASSYSADWDSYGYTF

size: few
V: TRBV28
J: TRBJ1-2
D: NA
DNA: TGTGCCAGCAGGGTTGAAGGGGGTGATTATGGTTGGTATGGCTACACCTTC
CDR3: CASRVEGGDYGWYGYTF

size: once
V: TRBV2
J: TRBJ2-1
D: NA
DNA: TGTGCCAGCTTTCCGGAGTTAGGATCCTACAATGAGCAGTTCTTC
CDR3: CASFPELGSYNEQFF

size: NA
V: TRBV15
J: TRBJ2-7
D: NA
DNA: TGTGCCACCAGCCGATTACAGAGATCGGGATCGGGAGAGCAGTACTTC
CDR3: CATSRLQRSGSGEQYF

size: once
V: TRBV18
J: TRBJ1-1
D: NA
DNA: TGTGCCAGCTCACCTCTCCTCGGGGGGCGCATGAACACTGAAGCTTTCTTT
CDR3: CASSPLLGGRMNTEAFF

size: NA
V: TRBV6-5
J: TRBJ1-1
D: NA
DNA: TGTGCCAGCAGTTACTCAGATCCAGGGTACTCTACTGAAGCTTTCTTT
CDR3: CASSYSDPGYSTEAFF

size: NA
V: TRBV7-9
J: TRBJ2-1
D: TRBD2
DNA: TGTGCCAGCAGCTTGACTAGCGGGGGTCTCAATGAGCAGTTCTTC
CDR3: CASSLTSGGLNEQFF

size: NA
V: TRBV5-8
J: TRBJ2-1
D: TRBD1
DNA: TGTGCCAGCAGCTTGGGTCGACAGGGCAGAAACAATGAGCAGTTCTTC
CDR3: CASSLGRQGRNNEQFF

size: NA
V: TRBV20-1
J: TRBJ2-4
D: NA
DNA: TGCAGTGCTAGTACTGCGGGCGCCCCCCAAAACATTCAGTACTTC
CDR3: CSASTAGAPQNIQYF

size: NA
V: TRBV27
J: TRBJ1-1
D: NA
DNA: TGTGCCAGCAGTTTAGGCGGCCGTTTCACTGAAGCTTTCTTT
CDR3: CASSLGGRFTEAFF

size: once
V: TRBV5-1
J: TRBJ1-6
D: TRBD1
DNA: TGCGCCAGCAGCCAGGACAGGGGTAATAATTCACCCCTCCACTTT
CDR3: CASSQDRGNNSPLHF

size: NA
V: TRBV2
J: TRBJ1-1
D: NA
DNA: TGTGCCAGCAATCCAGGGTTCTTGGGGAACACTGAAGCTTTCTTT
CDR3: CASNPGFLGNTEAFF

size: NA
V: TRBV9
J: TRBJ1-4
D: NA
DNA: TGTGCCAGCAGTCCTAATTGGGGGCGCAATGAAAAACTGTTTTTT
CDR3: CASSPNWGRNEKLFF

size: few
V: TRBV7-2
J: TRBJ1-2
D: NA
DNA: TGTGCCAGCAGCTTAGCAGGGAGGCTCTATGGCTACACCTTC
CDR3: CASSLAGRLYGYTF

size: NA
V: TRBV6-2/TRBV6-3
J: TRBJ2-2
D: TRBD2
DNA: TGTGCCAGCAGTTACAGGCGACTAGCGGGGGTCCCGGGGACCGGGGAGCTGTTTTTT
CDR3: CASSYRRLAGVPGTGELFF

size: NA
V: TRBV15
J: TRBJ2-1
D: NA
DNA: TGTGCCACCAGCAGAGGACTAGGAGGGAGCTCCTACAATGAGCAGTTCTTC
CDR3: CATSRGLGGSSYNEQFF

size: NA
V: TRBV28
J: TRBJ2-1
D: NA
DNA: TGTGCCAGCAGTTTTAAGTGGGGAGACCCCTCCTACAATGAGCAGTTCTTC
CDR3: CASSFKWGDPSYNEQFF

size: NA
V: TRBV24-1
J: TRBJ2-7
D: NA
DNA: TGTGCCACCATCGATGGGGAGTTTAGTTACGAGCAGTACTTC
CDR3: CATIDGEFSYEQYF

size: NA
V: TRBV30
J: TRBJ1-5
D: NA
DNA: TGTGCCTGGAGCCTGACTTCGGAGCGGGCCCAGCATTTT
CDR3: CAWSLTSERAQHF

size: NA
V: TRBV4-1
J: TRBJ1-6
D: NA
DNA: TGCGCCAGCAGGGGAAAGGGAGATTATAATTCACCCCTCCACTTT
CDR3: CASRGKGDYNSPLHF

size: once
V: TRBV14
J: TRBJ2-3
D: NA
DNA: TGTGCCAGCAGCCTGGGGACAAGCACAGATACGCAGTATTTT
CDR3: CASSLGTSTDTQYF

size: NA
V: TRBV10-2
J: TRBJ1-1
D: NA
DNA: TGCGCCACCGAGGGCCCATCCCCGGGGGCTTTCTTT
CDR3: CATEGPSPGAFF

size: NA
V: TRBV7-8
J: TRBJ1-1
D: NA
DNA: TGTGCCAGCAGCTTAGCGGGTCAGGGTGGAATCCCTGAAGCTTTCTTT
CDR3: CASSLAGQGGIPEAFF

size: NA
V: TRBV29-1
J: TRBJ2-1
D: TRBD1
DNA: TGCAGCGTTGAGGGGAGGGGACAGGGAAGCAATGAGCAGTTCTTC
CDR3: CSVEGRGQGSNEQFF

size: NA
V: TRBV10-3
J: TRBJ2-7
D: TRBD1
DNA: TGTGCCATCAGTGAGCCCAGAACAGGGGTCGACGAGCAGTACTTC
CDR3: CAISEPRTGVDEQYF

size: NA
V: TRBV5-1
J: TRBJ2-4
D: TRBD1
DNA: TGCGCCAGCAGCTTAGGGGACAGGGAACGGGACATTCAGTACTTC
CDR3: CASSLGDRERDIQYF

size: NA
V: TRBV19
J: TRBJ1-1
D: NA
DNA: TGTGCCAGTAGGGGATGGACAGTGCAGACTGAAGCTTTCTTT
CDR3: CASRGWTVQTEAFF

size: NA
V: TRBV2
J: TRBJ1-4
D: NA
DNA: TGTGCCAGCAGTGAGGAGGGGATGATTGAAAAACTGTTTTTT
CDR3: CASSEEGMIEKLFF

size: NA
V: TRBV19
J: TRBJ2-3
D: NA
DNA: TGTGCCAGTAGTCCCCTAGGATACGATACGCAGTATTTT
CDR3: CASSPLGYDTQYF

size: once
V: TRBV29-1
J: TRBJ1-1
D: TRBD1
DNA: TGCAGCGGGAGGACAGGGCTGAACACTGAAGCTTTCTTT
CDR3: CSGRTGLNTEAFF